The source of this T cell receptor (beta chain) is a study of CD8 T cells in Susac syndrome. RNA, at about 0.45 to 1 ug, was reverse transcribed with random hexamers. TCRdb called the immunoSEQ multiplex PCR reads again in MiXCR, with one record for every CDR3 protein. The sample has some 120,000 distinct CDR3 sequences, around 94% seen once. In regard to this clonotype: The target antigen is unknown.

Findings and limits, study-wide: The authors acknowledged that the study's TCR sequencing and HLA analysis involved relatively few individuals.

V shed 0 bases and J 5 bases; nucleotides not matched to a gene: 3. The CDR3 is 14 residues long. Sequenced material: CD8+ T cells from PBMCs. The chain combines TRBV12-3 or TRBV12-4 with TRBJ1-1, with 7 bases identical to TRBD1. The source is a human donor with Susac syndrome. CDR3 coding DNA: TGTGCCAGCAGTTTAGCGCAGGGGGGAACTGAAGCTTTCTTT. It translates to CASSLAQGGTEAFF.